This T cell receptor (beta chain) comes out of a study of blood T cell repertoires in COVID-19. Study overall: COVID-19 samples collected from the United States, Italy and Spain covered acute and convalescent phases. T cells, B-cell-depleted T cells, or PBMCs provided the cDNA or gDNA that served as material.

Under the authors' procedure: Amplifying reference gene primers gave estimates of nucleated cell counts. Generated by immunoSEQ multiplex PCR, the TCRdb table keeps only in-frame clones and is missing some. The V and J calls and clone size are taken from that table; D and trimming were inferred from the DNA. The sample lists about 120,000 clones; around 89% were seen once. CDR1 and CDR2 from the germline V gene are SGHDT and YYEEEE. V was clipped by 0 bases and J by 1 base; unmatched bases: 4. There are 18 residues in the CDR3. The material sequenced was peripheral blood. This TCR came from a man in his 70s with active or convalescent COVID-19. The chain links TRBV5-6 to TRBJ2-1; 13 bases match TRBD2. This CDR3 reads CASSLGGLAGVSYNEQFF. The CDR3 nucleotides read TGTGCCAGCAGCTTGGGTGGACTAGCGGGAGTGTCCTACAATGAGCAGTTCTTC.